The rows below give T cell receptor beta chains drawn from one sample of a study of identical twins. Via MiXCR, TCRdb re-called the 5' RACE reads, giving one row per CDR3 protein. The table has about 150,000 distinct CDR3 sequences, roughly 3.5% seen once; the top ten hold 8.1%. Material for sequencing was memory T cells sorted from blood. These receptor sequences come from a man younger than 30 in good health. CDR3s include the opening cysteine and the closing phenylalanine or tryptophan. Each record gives: J gene, D gene, V gene, clone size, CDR3 DNA, CDR3 protein. A D gene is named only where the DNA matches it firmly. Where a row states a size, it is once, few, many or the class of an expanded clone; other rows omit it.

TRBJ2-1,.,TRBV7-9,.,TGTGCCAGCAGCTTACCCTTTCGTAGTAAGTTCTTC,CASSLPFRSKFF
TRBJ2-5,.,TRBV20-1,many,TGCAGTGCTAGAGATGTCGACACTAACGGAGAGACCCAGTACTTC,CSARDVDTNGETQYF
TRBJ1-2,TRBD1,TRBV12-3/TRBV12-4,many,TGTGCCAGCACCTTGACAGGGCGTCAAAATGGCTACACCTTC,CASTLTGRQNGYTF
TRBJ1-3,.,TRBV28,many,TGTGCCAGCAGCTTGTCGGGGCCTGGAAACACCATATATTTT,CASSLSGPGNTIYF
TRBJ2-3,TRBD2,TRBV27,many,TGTGCCAGCAGTTCGAGACTAGCGGGGGACACAGATACGCAGTATTTT,CASSSRLAGDTDTQYF
TRBJ1-3,.,TRBV20-1,many,TGCAGTGCCAACAGGGCGGCTGGAAACACCATATATTTT,CSANRAAGNTIYF
TRBJ2-1,TRBD2,TRBV24-1,many,TGTGCCACCAGTGATTTACCAGGACTAGCGCGCCCCAATGAGCAGTTCTTC,CATSDLPGLARPNEQFF
TRBJ2-1,.,TRBV20-1,many,TGCAGTGCTTGGAACAATGAGCAGTTCTTC,CSAWNNEQFF
TRBJ1-4,.,TRBV28,many,TGTGCCAGCAGAGGGGTCTTGGGGGAAAAACTGTTTTTT,CASRGVLGEKLFF
TRBJ2-5,.,TRBV4-3,many,TGCGCCAGCAGCCAAGATCGCATGGAGACCCAGTACTTC,CASSQDRMETQYF
TRBJ2-4,.,TRBV5-1,many,TGCGCCAGCAGCTTGGACAGGGCCAAAAACATTCAGTACTTC,CASSLDRAKNIQYF
TRBJ2-3,.,TRBV20-1,many,TGCAGTGCCACGGACGTGATGGGCAACACAGATACGCAGTATTTT,CSATDVMGNTDTQYF
TRBJ1-1,.,TRBV5-5,.,TGTGCCAGCACCGAGAACCCTCCGGGCACTGAAGCTTTCTTT,CASTENPPGTEAFF
TRBJ2-2,TRBD2,TRBV9,.,TGTGCCAGCAGCGTAAAAGCGGGAGCGGCCGGGGAGCTGTTTTTT,CASSVKAGAAGELFF
TRBJ2-2,TRBD2,TRBV12-3/TRBV12-4,many,TGTGCCAGCTGTCCTAGCGGGAGTTTAACCGGGGAGCTGTTTTTT,CASCPSGSLTGELFF
TRBJ2-1,.,TRBV5-1,many,TGCGCCAGCAGCGATCATTATGAGCAGTTCTTC,CASSDHYEQFF
TRBJ2-3,TRBD2,TRBV28,many,TGTGCCAGCCTCGGAGGGAGGGCAGGCGATACGCAGTATTTT,CASLGGRAGDTQYF
TRBJ2-2,TRBD2,TRBV7-2,many,TGTGCCAGCAGCCCTCTAGCGGGAGGGTATGCCGGGGAGCTGTTTTTT,CASSPLAGGYAGELFF
TRBJ2-3,.,TRBV25-1,.,TGTGCCAGCAGTGATTCGGGTCGCACAGATACGCAGTATTTT,CASSDSGRTDTQYF
TRBJ1-1,TRBD1,TRBV4-2,many,TGTGCCAGCAGCCAAGCCAGGGGGCTTGGCACTGAAGCTTTCTTT,CASSQARGLGTEAFF